A selection of T cell receptor beta chains follows, all from one sample in a study of control samples from healthy donors and cancer patients. Some clones are missing from TCRdb's copy, which holds only in-frame ones; the method was immunoSEQ multiplex PCR. The sample yields 150,000 to 200,000 clones, around nine tenths seen once. Sequencing was carried out using blood. The receptors originated from a young woman in good health. Both conserved end residues are part of each CDR3. Fields, in order: clone size, J gene, V gene, D gene, CDR3 protein, CDR3 DNA. D genes are given only for firm matches. Clone sizes are given selectively: once, few, many, or a class where the clone is expanded.

.	TRBJ2-1	TRBV7-9	.	CASSPGGPFLSEQFF	TGTGCCAGCAGCCCCGGTGGCCCCTTTTTAAGTGAGCAGTTCTTC
.	TRBJ2-2	TRBV4-1	.	CASSPGRDTGELFF	TGCGCCAGCAGCCCCGGGCGAGACACCGGGGAGCTGTTTTTT
once	TRBJ2-5	TRBV5-1	.	CASSRTVQETQYF	TGCGCCAGCAGCCGGACAGTGCAAGAGACCCAGTACTTC
.	TRBJ2-3	TRBV6-5	.	CASRHSGASDTQYF	TGTGCCAGCAGGCACTCGGGAGCGTCGGATACGCAGTATTTT
.	TRBJ1-4	TRBV5-1	.	CASSQGTEGEKLFF	TGCGCCAGCAGCCAAGGGACTGAGGGTGAAAAACTGTTTTTT
.	TRBJ2-1	TRBV6-5	.	CASSLKIGREQFF	TGTGCCAGCAGTCTCAAAATCGGACGGGAGCAGTTCTTC
.	TRBJ1-1	TRBV19	.	CASSIRVGNTEAFF	TGTGCCAGTAGTATAAGGGTGGGGAACACTGAAGCTTTCTTT
once	TRBJ1-2	TRBV3-1/TRBV3-2	.	CASSQGQFGGWGYTF	TGTGCCAGCAGCCAAGGACAGTTCGGGGGCTGGGGCTACACCTTC
.	TRBJ1-4	TRBV4-1	.	CASSQGATTRRVTNEKLFF	TGCGCCAGCAGCCAAGGGGCCACCACACGACGGGTGACTAATGAAAAACTGTTTTTT
few	TRBJ1-2	TRBV9	.	CASSLTGIDGYTF	TGTGCCAGCAGCCTAACAGGGATTGATGGCTACACCTTC
.	TRBJ2-3	TRBV2	.	CASSEQGSLIDTQYF	TGTGCCAGCAGTGAACAGGGTAGTCTCATAGATACGCAGTATTTT
.	TRBJ2-4	TRBV4-2	.	CASSQDGDAKNIQYF	TGTGCCAGCAGCCAAGACGGAGATGCCAAAAACATTCAGTACTTC
.	TRBJ2-3	TRBV29-1	TRBD1	CSVVGLGQGIYYGTDTQYF	TGCAGCGTTGTGGGGTTGGGACAGGGCATTTATTATGGCACAGATACGCAGTATTTT
.	TRBJ2-4	TRBV7-2	TRBD2	CASSRSSGSSENIQYF	TGTGCCAGCAGCCGCTCTAGCGGGTCCAGCGAAAACATTCAGTACTTC
.	TRBJ1-5	TRBV19	.	CASRSQNQPQHF	TGTGCCAGTAGATCCCAGAATCAGCCCCAGCATTTT
.	TRBJ2-3	TRBV4-1	.	CASSLPGPGTDTQYF	TGCGCCAGCAGCCTCCCGGGACCAGGGACAGATACGCAGTATTTT
.	TRBJ1-6	TRBV21-1	.	CASSKEHRTRENSPLHF	TGTGCCAGCAGCAAAGAGCATCGGACACGAGAGAATTCACCCCTCCACTTT
few	TRBJ1-4	TRBV2	.	CASSGLTATNEKLFF	TGTGCCAGCAGCGGATTGACGGCGACTAATGAAAAACTGTTTTTT
once	TRBJ1-5	TRBV27	TRBD1	CASSLNRGQPQHF	TGTGCCAGCAGTTTAAACAGGGGGCAGCCCCAGCATTTT
.	TRBJ1-2	TRBV24-1	.	CATSEGRAYGYTF	TGTGCCACCAGTGAAGGCAGGGCCTATGGCTACACCTTC
.	TRBJ1-6	TRBV6-1	.	CASSEYVNNSPLHF	TGTGCCAGCAGTGAATACGTGAATAATTCACCCCTCCACTTT
.	TRBJ2-1	TRBV4-1	TRBD2	CASSQSGGADNEQFF	TGCGCCAGCAGCCAGAGCGGGGGGGCCGACAATGAGCAGTTCTTC
.	TRBJ1-5	TRBV11-2	TRBD1	CASSFTGVDQPQHF	TGTGCCAGCAGCTTTACAGGGGTCGATCAGCCCCAGCATTTT